The 2 T cell receptor beta chains below were found in one sample sequenced in a study of blood T cell repertoires in COVID-19. The repertoire was sequenced with immunoSEQ multiplex PCR; TCRdb's copy has only in-frame clones and lacks some. The data contain around 63,000 clones, around 88% of them seen just once; the ten biggest clones take up less than 20%. The sample comprised peripheral blood. Receptors were obtained from a woman aged 80 or over with active COVID-19.

The chain recombines TRBV10-3 with TRBJ2-1; TRBD2 agrees at 11 bases. Looked up from germline, CDR1 is ENHRY and CDR2 is SYGVKD. The CDR3 sequence is 15 residues long. V lost 1 base, J lost 10 bases, and 6 bases stayed unmatched. Here the CDR3 reads CAISEFSGGAKEQFF. The CDR3 DNA reads TGTGCCATCAGTGAGTTTAGCGGGGGGGCCAAAGAGCAGTTCTTC.

The chain uses TRBV5-6 and TRBJ1-6, with 8 nucleotides matching TRBD1. Germline V lookup: CDR1 SGHDT, CDR2 YYEEEE. This CDR3 has 17 amino acids. The junction had 8 bases not matched to a gene; V was cut back by 3 bases and J by 3 bases. The CDR3: CASSSGAGGFYNSPLHF. The CDR3 bases are TGTGCCAGCAGCTCAGGAGCAGGGGGCTTCTATAATTCACCCCTCCACTTT.